This T cell receptor beta chain was observed in a study of T cell responses to AZD1222 COVID-19 vaccine. Samples with a second dose at about 4 or about 12 weeks were pooled together. Looked up from germline, CDR1 is SGHKS and CDR2 is YYEKEE (reference sequence). This CDR3 spans 15 amino acids. V was pared by 0 bases and J by 5 bases, with 6 bases of the junction left unmatched. Method: immunoSEQ multiplex PCR; TCRdb's copy keeps in-frame clones and lacks some. The table lists about 120,000 clones, under 95% of them singletons. This sequence originates from an adult who received the AZD1222 COVID-19 vaccine. The starting material was peripheral blood, obtained 28 days after the second AZD1222 dose. The chain employs TRBV5-5 and TRBJ2-5, with 8 bases that match TRBD1. CDR3 nucleotides: TGTGCCAGCAGCTTGGCAGGGGGCGCTTTGGAGACCCAGTACTTC. This encodes CASSLAGGALETQYF.